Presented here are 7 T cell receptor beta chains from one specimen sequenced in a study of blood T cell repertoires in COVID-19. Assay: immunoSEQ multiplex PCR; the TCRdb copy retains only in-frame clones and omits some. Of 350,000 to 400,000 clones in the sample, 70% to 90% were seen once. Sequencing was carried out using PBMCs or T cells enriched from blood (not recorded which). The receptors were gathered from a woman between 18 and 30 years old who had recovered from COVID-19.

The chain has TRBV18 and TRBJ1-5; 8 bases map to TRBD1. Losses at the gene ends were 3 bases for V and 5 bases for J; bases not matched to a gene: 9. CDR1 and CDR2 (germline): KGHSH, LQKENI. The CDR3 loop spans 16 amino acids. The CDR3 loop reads CASSPPPTGVHQPQHF. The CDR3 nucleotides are TGTGCCAGCTCACCGCCACCGACAGGGGTACATCAGCCCCAGCATTTT.

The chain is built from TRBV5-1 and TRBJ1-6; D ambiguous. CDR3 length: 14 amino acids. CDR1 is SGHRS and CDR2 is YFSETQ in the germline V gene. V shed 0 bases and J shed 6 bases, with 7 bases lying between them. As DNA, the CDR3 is TGCGCCAGCAGCTTGGGGGCAGCTAATTCACCCCTCCACTTT. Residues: CASSLGAANSPLHF.

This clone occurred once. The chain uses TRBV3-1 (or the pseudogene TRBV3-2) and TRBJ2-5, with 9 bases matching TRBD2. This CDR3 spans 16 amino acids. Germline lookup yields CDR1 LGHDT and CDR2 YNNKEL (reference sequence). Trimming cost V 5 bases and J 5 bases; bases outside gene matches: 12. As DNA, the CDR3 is TGTGCCAGCAGCTCCCGTCTAGCGGGAATTCGGGAGACCCAGTACTTC. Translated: CASSSRLAGIRETQYF.

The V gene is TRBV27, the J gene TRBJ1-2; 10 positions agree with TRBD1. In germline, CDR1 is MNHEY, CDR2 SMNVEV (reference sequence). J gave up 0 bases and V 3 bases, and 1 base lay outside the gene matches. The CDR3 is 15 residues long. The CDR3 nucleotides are TGTGCCAGCAGTTTGGACAGGGGGGCTAACTATGGCTACACCTTC. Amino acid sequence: CASSLDRGANYGYTF.

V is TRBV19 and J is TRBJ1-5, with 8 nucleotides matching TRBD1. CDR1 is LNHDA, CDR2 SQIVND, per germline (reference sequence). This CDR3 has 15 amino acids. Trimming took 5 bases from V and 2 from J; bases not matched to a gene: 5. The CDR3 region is CASSAGGTRNQPQHF. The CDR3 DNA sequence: TGTGCCAGTAGTGCAGGGGGCACTCGCAATCAGCCCCAGCATTTT.

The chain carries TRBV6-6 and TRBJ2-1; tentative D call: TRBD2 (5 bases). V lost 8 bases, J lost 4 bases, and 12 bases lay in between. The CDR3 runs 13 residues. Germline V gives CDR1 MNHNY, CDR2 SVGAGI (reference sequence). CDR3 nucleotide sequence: TGTGCCAGCGAGGGCAGGAGTTACAATGAGCAGTTCTTC. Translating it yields CASEGRSYNEQFF.

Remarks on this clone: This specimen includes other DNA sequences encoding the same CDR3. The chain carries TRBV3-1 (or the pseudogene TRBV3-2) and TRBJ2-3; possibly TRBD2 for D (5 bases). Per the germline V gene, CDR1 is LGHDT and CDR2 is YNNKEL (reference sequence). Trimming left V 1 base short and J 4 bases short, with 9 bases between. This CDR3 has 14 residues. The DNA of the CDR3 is TGTGCCAGCAGCCAAGTTGTCGGGGCAGATACGCAGTATTTT. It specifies CASSQVVGADTQYF.